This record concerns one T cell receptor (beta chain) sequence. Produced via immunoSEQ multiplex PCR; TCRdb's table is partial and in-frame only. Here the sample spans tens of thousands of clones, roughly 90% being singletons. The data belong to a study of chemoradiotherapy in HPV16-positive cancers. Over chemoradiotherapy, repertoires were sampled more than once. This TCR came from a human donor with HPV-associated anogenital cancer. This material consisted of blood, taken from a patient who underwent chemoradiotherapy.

DNA for the CDR3: TGCGCCAGCAGCTCCGGAGCATGGGGGGCCGAAGCTTTCTTT. Translated: CASSSGAWGAEAFF. This chain uses TRBV5-1 with TRBJ1-1, with D possibly TRBD1 on 6 matching bases. Germline V CDR1 and CDR2: SGHRS, YFSETQ. Trimming removed 3 bases at V and 8 bases at J, with 17 bases between. The CDR3 contains 14 residues.